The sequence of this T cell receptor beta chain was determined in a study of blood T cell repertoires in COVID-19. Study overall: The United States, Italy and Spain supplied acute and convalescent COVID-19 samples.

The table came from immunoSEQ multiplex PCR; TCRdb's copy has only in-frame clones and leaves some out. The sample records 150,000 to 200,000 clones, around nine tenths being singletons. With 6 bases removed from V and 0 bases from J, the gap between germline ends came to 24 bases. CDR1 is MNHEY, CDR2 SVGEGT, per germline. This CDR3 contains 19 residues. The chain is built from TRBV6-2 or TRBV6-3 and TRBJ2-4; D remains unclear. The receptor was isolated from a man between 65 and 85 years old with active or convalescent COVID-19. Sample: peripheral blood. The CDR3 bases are TGTGCCAGCAGCCCCGAGGAGTGGCCAGTAAAATTAGCCAAAAACATTCAGTACTTC. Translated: CASSPEEWPVKLAKNIQYF.